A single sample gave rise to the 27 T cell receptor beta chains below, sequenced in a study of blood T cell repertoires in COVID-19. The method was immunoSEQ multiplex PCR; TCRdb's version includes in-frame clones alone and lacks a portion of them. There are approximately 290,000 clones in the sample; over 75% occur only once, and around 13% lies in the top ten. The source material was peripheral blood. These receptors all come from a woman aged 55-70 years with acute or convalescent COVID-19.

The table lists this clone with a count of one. CDR3 sequence (DNA): TGTGCCAGCAGGGCCCCGGGACAGGGTGCCGCTTTCTTT. This gives the protein CASRAPGQGAAFF. The rearrangement joins TRBV6-5 to TRBJ1-1; 9 bases are a match to TRBD1. Germline V gene sequence: CDR1 MNHEY, CDR2 SVGAGI. The V segment lost 6 bases and the J segment 11 bases; nucleotides outside the gene matches: 10. The CDR3 is 13 residues long.

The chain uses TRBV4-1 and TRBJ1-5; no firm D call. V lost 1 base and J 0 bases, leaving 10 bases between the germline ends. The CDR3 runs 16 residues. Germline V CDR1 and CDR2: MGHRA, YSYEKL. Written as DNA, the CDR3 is TGCGCCAGCAGCCAAGTGCAGGATGGTAGCAATCAGCCCCAGCATTTT. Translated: CASSQVQDGSNQPQHF.

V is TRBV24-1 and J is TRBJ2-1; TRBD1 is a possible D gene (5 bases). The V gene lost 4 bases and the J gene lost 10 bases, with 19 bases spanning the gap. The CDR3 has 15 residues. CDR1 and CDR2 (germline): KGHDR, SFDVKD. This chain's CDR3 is CATSETRASRSEQFF. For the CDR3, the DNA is TGTGCCACCAGTGAAACCAGGGCCTCCCGATCGGAGCAGTTCTTC.

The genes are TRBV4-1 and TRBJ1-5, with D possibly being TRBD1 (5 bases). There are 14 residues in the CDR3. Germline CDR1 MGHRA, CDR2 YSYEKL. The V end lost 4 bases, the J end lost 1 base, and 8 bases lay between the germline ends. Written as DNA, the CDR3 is TGCGCCAGCAGCCGGCAGGGAAGCAATCAGCCCCAGCATTTT. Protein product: CASSRQGSNQPQHF.

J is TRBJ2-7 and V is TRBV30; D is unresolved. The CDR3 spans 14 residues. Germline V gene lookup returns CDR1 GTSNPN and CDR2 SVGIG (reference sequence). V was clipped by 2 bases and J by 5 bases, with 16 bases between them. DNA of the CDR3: TGTGCCTGGAGTTCGAGTGTTAGCAGTAACGAGCAGTACTTC. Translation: CAWSSSVSSNEQYF. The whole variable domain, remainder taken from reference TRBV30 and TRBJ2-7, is SQTIHQWPATLVQPVGSPLSLECTVEGTSNPNLYWYRQAAGRGLQLLFYSVGIGQISSEVPQNLSASRPQDRQFILSSKKLLLSDSGFYLCAWSSSVSSNEQYFGPGTRLTVT.

This chain's CDR3 is CAWSQGNTEAFF. CDR3 DNA sequence: TGTGCCTGGAGTCAGGGGAACACTGAAGCTTTCTTT. This chain connects TRBV30 to TRBJ1-1; the D gene is possibly TRBD1 (5 bases). Germline values: CDR1 GTSNPN, CDR2 SVGIG (reference sequence). The ends were cut back, 2 bases at V and 1 base at J, with 5 bases in the middle. The CDR3 consists of 12 residues. Full variable domain (remainder filled in from reference TRBV30 and TRBJ1-1): SQTIHQWPATLVQPVGSPLSLECTVEGTSNPNLYWYRQAAGRGLQLLFYSVGIGQISSEVPQNLSASRPQDRQFILSSKKLLLSDSGFYLCAWSQGNTEAFFGQGTRLTVV.

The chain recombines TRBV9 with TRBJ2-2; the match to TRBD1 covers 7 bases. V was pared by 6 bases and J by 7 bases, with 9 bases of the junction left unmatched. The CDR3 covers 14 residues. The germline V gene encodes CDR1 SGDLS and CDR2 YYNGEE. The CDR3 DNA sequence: TGTGCCAGCACCCAGACAGGGATCGACGGGGAGCTGTTTTTT. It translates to CASTQTGIDGELFF. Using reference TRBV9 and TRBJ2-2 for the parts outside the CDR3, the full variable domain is DSGVTQTPKHLITATGQRVTLRCSPRSGDLSVYWYQQSLDQGLQFLIQYYNGEERAKGNILERFSAQQFPDLHSELNLSSLELGDSALYFCASTQTGIDGELFFGEGSRLTVL.

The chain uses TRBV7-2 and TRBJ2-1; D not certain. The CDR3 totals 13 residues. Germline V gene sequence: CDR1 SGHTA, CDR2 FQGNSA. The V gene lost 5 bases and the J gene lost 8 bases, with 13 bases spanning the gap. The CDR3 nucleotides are TGTGCCAGCAGCCTATCGACACTCGATGAGCAGTTCTTC. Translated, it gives CASSLSTLDEQFF. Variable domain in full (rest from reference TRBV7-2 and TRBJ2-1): GAGVSQSPSNKVTEKGKDVELRCDPISGHTALYWYRQSLGQGLEFLIYFQGNSAPDKSGLPSDRFSAERTGGSVSTLTIQRTQQEDSAVYLCASSLSTLDEQFFGPGTRLTVL.

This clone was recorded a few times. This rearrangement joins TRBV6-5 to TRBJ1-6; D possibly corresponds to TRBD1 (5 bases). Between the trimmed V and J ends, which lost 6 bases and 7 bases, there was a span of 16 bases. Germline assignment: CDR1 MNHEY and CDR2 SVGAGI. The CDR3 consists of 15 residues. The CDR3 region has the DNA TGTGCCAGCAGCTACAATACCGGGGGGAATTCACCCCTCCACTTT. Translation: CASSYNTGGNSPLHF.

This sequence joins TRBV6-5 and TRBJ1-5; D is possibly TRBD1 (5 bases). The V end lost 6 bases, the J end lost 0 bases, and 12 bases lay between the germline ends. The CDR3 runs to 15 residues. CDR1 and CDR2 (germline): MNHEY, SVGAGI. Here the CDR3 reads CASRPQGGSNQPQHF. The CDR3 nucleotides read TGTGCCAGCAGACCCCAGGGAGGTAGCAATCAGCCCCAGCATTTT.

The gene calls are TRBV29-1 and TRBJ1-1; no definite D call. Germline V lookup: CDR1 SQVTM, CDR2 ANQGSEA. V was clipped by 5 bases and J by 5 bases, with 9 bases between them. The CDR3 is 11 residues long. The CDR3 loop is CSVQAVTEAFF. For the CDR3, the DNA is TGCAGCGTTCAAGCGGTAACTGAAGCTTTCTTT.

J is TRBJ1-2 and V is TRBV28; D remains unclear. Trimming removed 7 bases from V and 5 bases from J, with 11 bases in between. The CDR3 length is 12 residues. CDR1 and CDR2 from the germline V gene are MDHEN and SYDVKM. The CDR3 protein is CASTMGVYGYTF. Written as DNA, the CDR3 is TGTGCCAGCACCATGGGAGTTTATGGCTACACCTTC.

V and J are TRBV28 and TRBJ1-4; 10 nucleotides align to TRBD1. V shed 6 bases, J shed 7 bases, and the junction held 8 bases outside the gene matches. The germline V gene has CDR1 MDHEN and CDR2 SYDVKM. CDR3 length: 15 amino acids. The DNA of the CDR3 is TGTGCCAGCAGAACCATACGGGACAGGGGTGAAAAACTGTTTTTT. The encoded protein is CASRTIRDRGEKLFF. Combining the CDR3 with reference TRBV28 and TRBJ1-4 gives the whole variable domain DVKVTQSSRYLVKRTGEKVFLECVQDMDHENMFWYRQDPGLGLRLIYFSYDVKMKEKGDIPEGYSVSREKKERFSLILESASTNQTSMYLCASRTIRDRGEKLFFGSGTQLSVL.

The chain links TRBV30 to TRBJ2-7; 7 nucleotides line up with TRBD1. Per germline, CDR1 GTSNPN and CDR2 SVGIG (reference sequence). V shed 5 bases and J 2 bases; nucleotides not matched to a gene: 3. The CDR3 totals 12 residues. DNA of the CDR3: TGTGCCTGGCGAGGGGGCGCCTACGAGCAGTACTTC. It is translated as CAWRGGAYEQYF.

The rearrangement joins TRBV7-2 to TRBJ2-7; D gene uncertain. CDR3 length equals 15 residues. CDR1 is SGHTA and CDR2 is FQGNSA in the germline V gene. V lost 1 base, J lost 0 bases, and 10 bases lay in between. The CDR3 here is CASSLGRQNSYEQYF. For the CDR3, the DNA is TGTGCCAGCAGCTTAGGTAGACAAAACTCCTACGAGCAGTACTTC.

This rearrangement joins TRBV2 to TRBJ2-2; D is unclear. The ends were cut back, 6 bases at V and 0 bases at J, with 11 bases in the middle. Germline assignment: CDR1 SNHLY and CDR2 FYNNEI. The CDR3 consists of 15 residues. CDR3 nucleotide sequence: TGTGCCAGCAGCCCCCGACAAGCGAACACCGGGGAGCTGTTTTTT. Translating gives CASSPRQANTGELFF.

Here the CDR3 reads CASSQLAGGPGEQFF. CDR3 coding DNA: TGCGCCAGCAGCCAGTTAGCGGGGGGCCCGGGTGAGCAGTTCTTC. J is TRBJ2-1 and V is TRBV5-1, with 10 bases matching TRBD2. The V and J ends lost 4 bases and 9 bases, in that order; junction bases with no gene match: 10. Germline V gives CDR1 SGHRS, CDR2 YFSETQ. This CDR3 comprises 15 residues.

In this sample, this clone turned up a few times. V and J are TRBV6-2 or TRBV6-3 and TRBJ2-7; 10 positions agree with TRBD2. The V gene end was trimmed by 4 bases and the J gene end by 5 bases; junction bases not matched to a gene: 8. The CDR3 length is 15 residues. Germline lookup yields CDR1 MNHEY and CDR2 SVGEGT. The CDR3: CASSSPPGTSDEQYF. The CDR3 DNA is TGTGCCAGCAGTTCCCCCCCCGGGACTAGCGACGAGCAGTACTTC.

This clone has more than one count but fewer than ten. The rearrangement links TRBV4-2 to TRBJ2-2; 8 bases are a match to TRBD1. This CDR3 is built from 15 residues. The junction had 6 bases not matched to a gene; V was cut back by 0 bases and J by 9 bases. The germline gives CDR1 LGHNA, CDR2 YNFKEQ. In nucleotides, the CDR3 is TGTGCCAGCAGCCAAGAGGGCAGGGGGCCTAGGGAGCTGTTTTTT. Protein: CASSQEGRGPRELFF.

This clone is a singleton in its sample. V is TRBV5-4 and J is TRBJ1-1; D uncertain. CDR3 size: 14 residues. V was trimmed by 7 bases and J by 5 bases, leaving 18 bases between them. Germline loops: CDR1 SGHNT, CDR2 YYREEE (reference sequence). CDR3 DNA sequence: TGTGCCAGCGAAGCTGGGCAACGGGGAACTGAAGCTTTCTTT. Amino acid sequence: CASEAGQRGTEAFF.

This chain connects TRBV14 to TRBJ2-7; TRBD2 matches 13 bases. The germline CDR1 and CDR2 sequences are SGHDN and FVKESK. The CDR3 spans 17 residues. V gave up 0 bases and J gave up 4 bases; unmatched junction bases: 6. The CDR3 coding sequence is TGTGCCAGCAGCCAAGAACGGGGGACTAGCGGGATGTACGAGCAGTACTTC. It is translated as CASSQERGTSGMYEQYF.

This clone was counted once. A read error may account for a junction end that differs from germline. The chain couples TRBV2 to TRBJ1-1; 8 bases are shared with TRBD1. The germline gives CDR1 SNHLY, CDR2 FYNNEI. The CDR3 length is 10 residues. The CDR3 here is CASSVVQGAF. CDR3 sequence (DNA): TGTGCCAGCAGTGTTGTTCAGGGGGCCTTT.

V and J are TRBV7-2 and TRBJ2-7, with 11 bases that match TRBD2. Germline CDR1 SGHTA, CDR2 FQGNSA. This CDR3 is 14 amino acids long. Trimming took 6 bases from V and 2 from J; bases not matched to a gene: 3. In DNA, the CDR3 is TGTGCCAGCAGAGCGACTAGCGGGACCTACGAGCAGTACTTC. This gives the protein CASRATSGTYEQYF.

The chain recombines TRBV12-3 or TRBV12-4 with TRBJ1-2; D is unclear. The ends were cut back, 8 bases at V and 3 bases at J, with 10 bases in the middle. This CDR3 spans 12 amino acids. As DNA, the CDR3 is TGTGCCAGCGCGGGAGGTTACTATGGCTACACCTTC. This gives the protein CASAGGYYGYTF.

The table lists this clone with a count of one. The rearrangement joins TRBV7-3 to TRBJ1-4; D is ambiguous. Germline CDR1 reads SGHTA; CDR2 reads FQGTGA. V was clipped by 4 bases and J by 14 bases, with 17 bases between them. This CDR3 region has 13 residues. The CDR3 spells CASSSKPMGELFF. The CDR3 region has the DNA TGTGCCAGCAGCTCCAAACCTATGGGAGAGCTGTTTTTT.

The CDR3 DNA reads as TGTGCCAGCAGCGTAGGGGGGACAGGGATTTACAATGAGCAGTTCTTC. This codes for CASSVGGTGIYNEQFF. This chain links TRBV9 with TRBJ2-1; 9 positions agree with TRBD1. Trimming removed 0 bases from V and 4 bases from J; junction bases left unmatched: 5. From germline, CDR1 is SGDLS and CDR2 YYNGEE. The CDR3 extends over 16 amino acids. The complete variable domain, with remaining parts taken from reference TRBV9 and TRBJ2-1, reads DSGVTQTPKHLITATGQRVTLRCSPRSGDLSVYWYQQSLDQGLQFLIQYYNGEERAKGNILERFSAQQFPDLHSELNLSSLELGDSALYFCASSVGGTGIYNEQFFGPGTRLTVL.

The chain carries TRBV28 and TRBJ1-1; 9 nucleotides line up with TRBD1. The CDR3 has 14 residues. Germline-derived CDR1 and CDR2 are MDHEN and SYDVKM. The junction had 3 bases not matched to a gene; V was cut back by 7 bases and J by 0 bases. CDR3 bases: TGTGCCAGCACCAGGGACAGGGTGAACACTGAAGCTTTCTTT. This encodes CASTRDRVNTEAFF.